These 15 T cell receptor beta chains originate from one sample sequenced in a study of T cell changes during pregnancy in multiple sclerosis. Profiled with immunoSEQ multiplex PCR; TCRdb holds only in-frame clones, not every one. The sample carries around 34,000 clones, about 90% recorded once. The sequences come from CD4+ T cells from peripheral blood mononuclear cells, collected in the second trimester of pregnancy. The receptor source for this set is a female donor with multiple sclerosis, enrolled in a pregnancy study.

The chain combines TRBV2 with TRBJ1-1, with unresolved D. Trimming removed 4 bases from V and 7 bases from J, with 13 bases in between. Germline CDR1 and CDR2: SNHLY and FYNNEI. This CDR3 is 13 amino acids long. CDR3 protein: CASSVWESGEAFF. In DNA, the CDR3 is TGTGCCAGCAGTGTATGGGAGTCCGGTGAAGCTTTCTTT.

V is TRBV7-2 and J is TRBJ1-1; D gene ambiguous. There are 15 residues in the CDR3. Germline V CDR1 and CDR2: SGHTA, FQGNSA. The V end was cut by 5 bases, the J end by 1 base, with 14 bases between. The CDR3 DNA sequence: TGTGCCAGCAGCCCTAACTTTTTCCCGAACACTGAAGCTTTCTTT. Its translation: CASSPNFFPNTEAFF.

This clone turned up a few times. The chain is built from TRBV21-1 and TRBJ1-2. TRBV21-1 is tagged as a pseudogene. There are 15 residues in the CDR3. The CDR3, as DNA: TGTGCCAGCAGCAAAGCTGGCGGAAGGATGTGGGGCTACACCTTC. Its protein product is CASSKAGGRMWGYTF.

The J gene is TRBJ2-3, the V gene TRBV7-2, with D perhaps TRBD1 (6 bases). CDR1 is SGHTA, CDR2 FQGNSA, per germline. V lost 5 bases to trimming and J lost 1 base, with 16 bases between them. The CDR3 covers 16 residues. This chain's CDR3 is CASSPQGRSRTDTQYF. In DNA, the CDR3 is TGTGCCAGCAGCCCCCAGGGGCGGAGCCGCACAGATACGCAGTATTTT.

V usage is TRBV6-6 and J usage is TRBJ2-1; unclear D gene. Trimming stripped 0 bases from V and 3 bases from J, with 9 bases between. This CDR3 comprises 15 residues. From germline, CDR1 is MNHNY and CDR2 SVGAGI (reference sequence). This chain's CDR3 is CASSYSKAVYNEQFF. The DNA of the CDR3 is TGTGCCAGCAGTTACTCGAAGGCGGTCTACAATGAGCAGTTCTTC.

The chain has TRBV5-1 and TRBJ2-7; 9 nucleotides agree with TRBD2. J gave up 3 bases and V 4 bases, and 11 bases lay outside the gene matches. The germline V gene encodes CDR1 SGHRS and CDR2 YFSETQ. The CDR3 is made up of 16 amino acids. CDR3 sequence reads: CASSILAGAPNYEQYF. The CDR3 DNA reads TGCGCCAGCAGCATTTTAGCGGGAGCGCCCAACTACGAGCAGTACTTC.

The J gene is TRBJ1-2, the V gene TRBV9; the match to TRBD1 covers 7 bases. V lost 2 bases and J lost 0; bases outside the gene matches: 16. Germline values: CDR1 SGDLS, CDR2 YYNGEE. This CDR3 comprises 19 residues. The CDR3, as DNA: TGTGCCAGCAGCGTCGGAACCGGGGAGACAGGGCGTCCTAACTATGGCTACACCTTC. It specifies CASSVGTGETGRPNYGYTF.

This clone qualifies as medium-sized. The CDR3 nucleotides read TGTGCCAGCAGTTTCGGGGGGGATCAGCCCCAGCATTTT. The encoded protein is CASSFGGDQPQHF. This rearrangement joins TRBV6-1 to TRBJ1-5; D might be TRBD1 (5 bases). Trimming removed 5 bases from V and 5 bases from J, with 10 bases in between. Germline V gives CDR1 MNHNS, CDR2 SASEGT. The CDR3 runs 13 residues.

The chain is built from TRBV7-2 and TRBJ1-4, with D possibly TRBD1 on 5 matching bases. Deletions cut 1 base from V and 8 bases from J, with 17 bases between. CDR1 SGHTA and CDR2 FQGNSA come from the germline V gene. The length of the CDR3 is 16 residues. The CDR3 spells CASSLGPRGYNEKLFF. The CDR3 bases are TGTGCCAGCAGCTTAGGCCCTAGGGGATATAACGAAAAACTGTTTTTT.

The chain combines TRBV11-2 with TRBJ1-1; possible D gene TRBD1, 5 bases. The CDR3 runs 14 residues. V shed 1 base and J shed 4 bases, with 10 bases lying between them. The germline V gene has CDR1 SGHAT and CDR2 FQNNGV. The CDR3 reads CASSLVPGGTEAFF. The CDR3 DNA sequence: TGTGCCAGCAGCTTAGTCCCGGGGGGCACTGAAGCTTTCTTT.

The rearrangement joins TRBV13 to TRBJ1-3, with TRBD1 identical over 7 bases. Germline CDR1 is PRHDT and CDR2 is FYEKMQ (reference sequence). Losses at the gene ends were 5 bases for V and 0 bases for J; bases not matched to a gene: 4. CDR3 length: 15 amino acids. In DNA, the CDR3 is TGTGCCAGCAGCCCGGCAGGGGGCTCTGGAAACACCATATATTTT. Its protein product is CASSPAGGSGNTIYF.

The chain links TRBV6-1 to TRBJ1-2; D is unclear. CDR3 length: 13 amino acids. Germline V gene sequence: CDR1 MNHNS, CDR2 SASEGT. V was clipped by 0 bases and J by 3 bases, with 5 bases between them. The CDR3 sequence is CASSEAEDYGYTF. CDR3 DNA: TGTGCCAGCAGTGAAGCGGAGGACTATGGCTACACCTTC.

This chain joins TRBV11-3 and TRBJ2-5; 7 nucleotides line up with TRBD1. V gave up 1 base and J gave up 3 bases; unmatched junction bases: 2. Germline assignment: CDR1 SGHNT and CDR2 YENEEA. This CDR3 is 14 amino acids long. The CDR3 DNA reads TGTGCCAGCAGCTTAGGACAGGGCGAAGAGACCCAGTACTTC. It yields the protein CASSLGQGEETQYF.

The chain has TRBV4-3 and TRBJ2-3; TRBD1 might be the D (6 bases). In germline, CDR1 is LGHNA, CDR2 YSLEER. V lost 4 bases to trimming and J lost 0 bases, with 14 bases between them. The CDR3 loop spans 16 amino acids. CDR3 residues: CASSLQGTDSTDTQYF. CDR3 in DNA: TGCGCCAGCAGCCTACAGGGAACTGATAGCACAGATACGCAGTATTTT.

The CDR3 DNA sequence: TGTGCCAGCAGCGGATCAGGGGGAGGCTATGGCTACACCTTC. The encoded protein is CASSGSGGGYGYTF. The chain combines TRBV11-2 with TRBJ1-2, with TRBD1 matching 7 bases. The germline gives CDR1 SGHAT, CDR2 FQNNGV. Unmatched junction bases numbered 7, after V lost 5 bases and J lost 4 bases. This CDR3 has 14 residues.